This is a list of T cell receptor beta chains from one sample in a study of CD8 T cells in Susac syndrome. MiXCR, run by TCRdb on the immunoSEQ multiplex PCR reads, gives a single entry per CDR3 protein. This table holds around 160,000 distinct CDR3 sequences, roughly 94% found once. Material for sequencing was CD4+ T cells from PBMCs. These receptors were collected from a human donor with multiple sclerosis. Each CDR3 is given with its conserved first and last residue. A D gene is named only where the DNA matches it firmly. Clone size is stated in some rows and not others, as once, few, many or a class when expanded.

V gene	clone size	J gene	D gene	CDR3 DNA	CDR3 protein
TRBV5-1	NA	TRBJ1-2	NA	TGCGCCAGCAGCTTGTTGGGACAAAGCTATGGCTACACCTTC	CASSLLGQSYGYTF
TRBV6-2/TRBV6-3	NA	TRBJ1-1	NA	TGTGCCACCAATGATGGGCTCTCCGAGACTGAAGCTTTCTTT	CATNDGLSETEAFF
TRBV5-1	NA	TRBJ2-1	NA	TGCGCCAGCAGCTGGGGGGACGGTAGCTACAATGAGCAGTTCTTC	CASSWGDGSYNEQFF
TRBV30	NA	TRBJ2-1	NA	TGTGCCTGGAGTAGCTCGGGAGACCATGAGCAGTTCTTC	CAWSSSGDHEQFF
TRBV14	NA	TRBJ2-1	NA	TGTGCCAGCAGCCAAGCCAAGGGCTTAAATGAGCAGTTCTTC	CASSQAKGLNEQFF
TRBV5-6	NA	TRBJ2-3	TRBD1	TGTGCCAGCAGCGTTGACAGGGTTGGAGGCACAGATACGCAGTATTTT	CASSVDRVGGTDTQYF
TRBV3-1	NA	TRBJ2-2	NA	TGTGCCAGCAGCCAACGAGGGACCGGGGAGCTGTTTTTT	CASSQRGTGELFF
TRBV13	NA	TRBJ1-3	NA	TGTGCCAGCGCGGGAAGGAGGTCTGGAAACACCATATATTTT	CASAGRRSGNTIYF
TRBV4-3	NA	TRBJ2-7	TRBD2	TGCGCCAGCAGCCAAGGTTATGCGGCTAGCGGGAGGGCCAGAGGCACCGAGCAGTACTTC	CASSQGYAASGRARGTEQYF
TRBV28	NA	TRBJ1-5	NA	TGTGCCAGCAGTTTATCCTGGCAGCCCCAGCATTTT	CASSLSWQPQHF
TRBV12-3/TRBV12-4	few	TRBJ2-7	NA	TGTGCCAGCAGTCCCTCAGGCTACGAGCAGTACTTC	CASSPSGYEQYF
TRBV20-1	once	TRBJ2-5	TRBD1	TGCAGTGCTAGAGATCCGAGCGGGACAGGGGGCGGCACGGAGACCCAGTACTTC	CSARDPSGTGGGTETQYF
TRBV27	NA	TRBJ1-5	NA	TGTGCCAGCAGTTTAGGCGTACCGAGCAATCAGCCCCAGCATTTT	CASSLGVPSNQPQHF
TRBV29-1	NA	TRBJ2-7	NA	TGCAGCGTTGAAGAAACCTGGACTACCCTCACCCAGCAGTACTTC	CSVEETWTTLTQQYF
TRBV12-3/TRBV12-4	NA	TRBJ2-6	NA	TGTGCCAGCAGTTTGCAAACTGGGGCCAACGTCCTGACTTTC	CASSLQTGANVLTF
TRBV4-3	once	TRBJ2-2	TRBD2	TGCGCCAGCAGCCCTAACCTAGGACTAGCGGGAGGTACCGGGGAGCTGTTTTTT	CASSPNLGLAGGTGELFF
TRBV20-1	NA	TRBJ2-1	TRBD2	TGCAGTGCTCTAGCGGGGGTGGGAGGGGAGCAGTTCTTC	CSALAGVGGEQFF
TRBV7-9	NA	TRBJ2-1	NA	TGTGCCAGCAGCCCGAACGGGGTATTGAGGTTCTTC	CASSPNGVLRFF
TRBV7-2	once	TRBJ2-1	NA	TGTGCCAGCAGTTCAAACGGGGCGGTTTCCTACAATGAGCAGTTCTTC	CASSSNGAVSYNEQFF
TRBV20-1	NA	TRBJ1-1	NA	TGCAGTCCTGAGAAGGACCTGAACACTGAAGCTTTCTTT	CSPEKDLNTEAFF
TRBV20-1	NA	TRBJ1-1	NA	TGCAGTGCTAGAGGAATATCAGCTAACACTGAAGCTTTCTTT	CSARGISANTEAFF
TRBV11-2	NA	TRBJ2-5	NA	TGTGCCAGCGGGCCCAACCAAGAGACCCAGTACTTC	CASGPNQETQYF
TRBV5-1	once	TRBJ2-5	TRBD2	TGCGCCAGCACTGCATTCCCGGGACTAGGGGAAGAGACCCAGTACTTC	CASTAFPGLGEETQYF
TRBV5-1	NA	TRBJ1-1	NA	TGCGCCAGCAGCGCCAGGGCAGAAGTGACTGAAGCTTTCTTT	CASSARAEVTEAFF
TRBV10-1	NA	TRBJ2-1	NA	TGCGCCAGCAGTGAGTCGGGTTCCTACAATGAGCAGTTCTTC	CASSESGSYNEQFF
TRBV7-3	NA	TRBJ2-3	NA	TGTGCCAGCAGCTTAACGGGGGGAGATACGCAGTATTTT	CASSLTGGDTQYF
TRBV20-1	NA	TRBJ1-1	TRBD1	TGCAGTGCTAGAGATCCCGGGACAGGGTCCACTGAAGCTTTCTTT	CSARDPGTGSTEAFF
TRBV27	NA	TRBJ2-7	NA	TGTGCCAGCAGTTTTAAAGGGCCCTCCTACGAGCAGTACTTC	CASSFKGPSYEQYF
TRBV20-1	NA	TRBJ1-1	NA	TGCAGTGCTAGAGATAACACTGAAGCTTTCTTT	CSARDNTEAFF
TRBV20-1	NA	TRBJ2-7	NA	TGCAGTGCTAGAGCCCTGGGGGTTTCTCACCGCAACTACGAGCAGTACTTC	CSARALGVSHRNYEQYF
TRBV12-2	NA	TRBJ2-1	NA	TGTGCAAGTCGCTTAGGCCGGGCCGTGTTACATGAGCAGTTCTTC	CASRLGRAVLHEQFF
TRBV28	NA	TRBJ1-3	NA	TGTGCCAGCAGCCAGACAGCAGTTAACACCATATATTTT	CASSQTAVNTIYF
TRBV27	NA	TRBJ1-2	NA	TGTGCCAGCAGTCGAAGTAGGCAGCTGTCTAACTATGGCTACACCTTC	CASSRSRQLSNYGYTF
TRBV29-1	once	TRBJ2-7	TRBD2	TGCAGCTTTACCGGGACTAGCGGGAAGGGCGAGCAGTACTTC	CSFTGTSGKGEQYF
TRBV7-2	NA	TRBJ1-2	NA	TGTGCCAGCAGCTTATGGCTGGGGATGAACTATGGCTACACCTTC	CASSLWLGMNYGYTF
TRBV19	few	TRBJ1-2	TRBD1	TGTGCCAGTAGTATAGATCGGGGACAGTCTAACTATGGCTACACCTTC	CASSIDRGQSNYGYTF
TRBV20-1	NA	TRBJ2-1	NA	TGCAGTGCCCGAGGGTATCATGAGCAGTTCTTC	CSARGYHEQFF
TRBV5-4	NA	TRBJ1-6	NA	TGTGCCAGCAGCCCCGGGCCCGTGGCCCAACAATATTCACCCCTCCACTTT	CASSPGPVAQQYSPLHF
TRBV6-1	NA	TRBJ1-5	TRBD1	TGTGCCAGCAGTCCCCGAGGGGGACAGGGGGTAAATCAGCCCCAGCATTTT	CASSPRGGQGVNQPQHF
TRBV29-1	NA	TRBJ2-3	TRBD2	TGCAGCACCCCGGGCGCGGGAGGGCCAGGTACGCAGTATTTT	CSTPGAGGPGTQYF
TRBV29-1	NA	TRBJ2-1	NA	TGCAGCGTTGCGGACGTTGCGGTTGAGCAGTTCTTC	CSVADVAVEQFF
TRBV4-1	NA	TRBJ1-2	NA	TGCGCCAGCAGCCTCCGGCGAGAATATGGCTACACCTTC	CASSLRREYGYTF
TRBV10-3	NA	TRBJ2-3	TRBD2	TGTGCCATCAGTGGTAAGACTAGCGGGAGCCCAGATACGCAGTATTTT	CAISGKTSGSPDTQYF
TRBV2	NA	TRBJ2-5	NA	TGTGCCAGCAGTGAAGATGGGCAGCCTGGGGAGACCCAGTACTTC	CASSEDGQPGETQYF
TRBV10-3	NA	TRBJ1-1	NA	TGTGCCATCAGTGAACTCGACTCGGGTCCTGAAGCTTTCTTT	CAISELDSGPEAFF
TRBV9	NA	TRBJ1-4	TRBD1	TGTGCCAGCAGCGTAGGGGGACAGGGAAATGAAAAACTGTTTTTT	CASSVGGQGNEKLFF
TRBV20-1	NA	TRBJ1-2	NA	TGCAGTGCTACCCCCCGACAGTTTATGTATGGCTACACCTTC	CSATPRQFMYGYTF
TRBV20-1	once	TRBJ2-7	TRBD1	TGCAGTGCTAGTGACAGGGTGGACGAGCAGTACTTC	CSASDRVDEQYF
TRBV27	once	TRBJ1-3	NA	TGTGCCAGCAGTCCTCGGGGGCGAAACACCATATATTTT	CASSPRGRNTIYF
TRBV12-3/TRBV12-4	NA	TRBJ1-5	NA	TGTGCCAGCAGTTTAAGTCCGGACCTGGGGGAGCCCCAGCATTTT	CASSLSPDLGEPQHF